This T cell receptor (beta chain) was documented in a study of blood T cell repertoires in COVID-19 (dated by TCRdb to between 2020 and 2021). Regarding the complete study: Samples covering the acute and convalescent phases of COVID-19 were provided by collaborators in the United States, Italy and Spain. The prospective study material was composed of cDNA or gDNA derived from T cells, B-cell-depleted T cells, or PBMCs. Deeply sampled blood TCRbeta repertoires from subjects exposed to, actively infected with, or recovered from COVID-19 were included in the dataset. The repertoires were made available in a free public database intended to serve as a resource for research on the immune response to SARS-CoV-2. Samples came from the ongoing ImmuneRACE study (first 160 participants) plus 1,254 subjects from 6 global collaborators. Sample metadata almost always included a de-identified subject ID, COVID-19 status, age in years and sex. Where HLA class I and class II types were available, the types were taken from metadata supplied by the sample provider, not from assay-based typing.

A remark on this clone: Its binding antigen is unknown. It has no much larger one-base neighbor in the sample; base qualities were not kept.

The immunoSEQ Assay, a bias-controlled multiplex PCR, was used to amplify TCRbeta CDR3 regions from genomic DNA. As for the authors' bioinformatics: Within the assay, amplification of reference gene primers was used to estimate how many nucleated cells each sample contained. Sequence reads were collapsed and filtered to measure the absolute abundance of every unique TCRbeta CDR3 rearrangement. For each sample, productive Simpson clonality was calculated as the square root of Simpson's diversity index across productive rearrangements. Held by TCRdb, this immuneACCESS table contains in-frame sequences only and omits some clones. Under half of the omission traces to an unresolved V gene where checked; the cause of the rest is unknown. D and trimming come from the DNA, and the V and J calls and clone size come from that table. A total of some 220,000 clones appear in this sample, approximately 84% of them only once. The ten largest clones capture 3.5% to 4.5% of the sample.

Overall study results and their limits: The quantity of clinical and demographic metadata differed by source and by participant and was supplied without curation.

The collaborating institutions used their own protocols to collect whole blood in K2EDTA tubes. For TCRbeta analysis, collaborators shipped samples as frozen whole blood, isolated PBMCs, or DNA extracted from either of those sample types. Cut back by 2 bases and 2 bases, the V and J ends lie 12 bases apart. CDR1 SGDLS and CDR2 YYNGEE were looked up in the germline V gene. Spanning cysteine to phenylalanine, the CDR3 consists of 15 amino acids. The sequence is cut down to CDR3 DNA, 45 bases in frame from base 1. This receptor chain uses TRBV9 and TRBJ2-3; no D gene is confidently identified. The source material was peripheral blood. The TCR sequence derives from a man between 50 and 59 years old with acute or convalescent COVID-19. The CDR3 region: CASSVNSFNTDTQYF. The DNA sequence is given as TGTGCCAGCAGCGTTAATAGCTTCAACACAGATACGCAGTATTTT.